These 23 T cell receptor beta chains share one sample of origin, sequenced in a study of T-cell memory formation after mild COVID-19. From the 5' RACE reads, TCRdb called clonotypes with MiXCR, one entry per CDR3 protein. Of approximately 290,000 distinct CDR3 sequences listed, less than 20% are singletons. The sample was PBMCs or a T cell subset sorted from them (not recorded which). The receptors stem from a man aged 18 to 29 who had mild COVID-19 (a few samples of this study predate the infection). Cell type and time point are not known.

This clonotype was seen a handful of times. The chain's CDR3 is CASSYVGETDTQYF. The DNA for the CDR3 is TGTGCCAGCAGTTACGTAGGCGAAACAGATACGCAGTATTTT. The chain employs TRBV6-6 and TRBJ2-3; D not certain. The CDR3 runs 14 residues. V was clipped by 2 bases and J by 3 bases, with 9 bases between them. Germline values: CDR1 MNHNY, CDR2 SVGAGI (reference sequence).

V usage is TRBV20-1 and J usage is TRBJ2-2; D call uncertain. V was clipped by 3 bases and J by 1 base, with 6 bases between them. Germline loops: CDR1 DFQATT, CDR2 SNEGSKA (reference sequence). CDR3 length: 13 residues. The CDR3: CSARVQNTGELFF. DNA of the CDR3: TGCAGTGCTAGGGTACAGAACACCGGGGAGCTGTTTTTT.

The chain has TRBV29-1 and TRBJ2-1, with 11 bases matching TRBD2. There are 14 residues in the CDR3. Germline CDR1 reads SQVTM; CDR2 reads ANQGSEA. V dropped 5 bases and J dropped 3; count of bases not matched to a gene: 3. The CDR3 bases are TGCAGCGTTATGACTAGCGGGGTCTACAATGAGCAGTTCTTC. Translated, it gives CSVMTSGVYNEQFF.

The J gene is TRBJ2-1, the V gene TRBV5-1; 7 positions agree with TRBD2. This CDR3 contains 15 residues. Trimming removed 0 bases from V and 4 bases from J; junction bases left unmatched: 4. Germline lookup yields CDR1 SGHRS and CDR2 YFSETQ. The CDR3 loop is CASSLEERGYNEQFF. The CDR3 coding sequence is TGCGCCAGCAGCTTGGAGGAGCGGGGATACAATGAGCAGTTCTTC.

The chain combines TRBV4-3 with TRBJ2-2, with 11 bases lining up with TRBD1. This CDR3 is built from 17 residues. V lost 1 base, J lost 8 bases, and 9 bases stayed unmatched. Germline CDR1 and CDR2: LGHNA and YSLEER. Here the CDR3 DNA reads TGCGCCAGCAGCCAAGCTTTCGGGACAGGGGGTTCGGGGGAGCTGTTTTTT. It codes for CASSQAFGTGGSGELFF.

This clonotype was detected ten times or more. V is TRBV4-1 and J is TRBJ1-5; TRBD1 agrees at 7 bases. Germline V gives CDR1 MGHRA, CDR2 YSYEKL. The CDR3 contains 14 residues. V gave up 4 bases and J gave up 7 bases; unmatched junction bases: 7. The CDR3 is CASSRTQGNQPQHF. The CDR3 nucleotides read TGCGCCAGCAGCCGCACACAGGGGAACCAGCCCCAGCATTTT.

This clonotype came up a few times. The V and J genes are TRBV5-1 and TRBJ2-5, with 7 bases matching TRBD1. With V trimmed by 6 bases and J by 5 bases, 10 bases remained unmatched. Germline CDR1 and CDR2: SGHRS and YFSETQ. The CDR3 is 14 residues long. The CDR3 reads CASKGGLGGETQYF. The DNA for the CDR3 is TGCGCCAGCAAAGGGGGCTTGGGTGGTGAGACCCAGTACTTC.

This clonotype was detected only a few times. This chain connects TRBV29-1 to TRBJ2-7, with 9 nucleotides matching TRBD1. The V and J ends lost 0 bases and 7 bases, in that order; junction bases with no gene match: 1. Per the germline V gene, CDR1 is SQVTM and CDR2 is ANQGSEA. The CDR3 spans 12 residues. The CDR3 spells CSVEETGGEQYF. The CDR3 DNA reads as TGCAGCGTTGAAGAGACAGGGGGAGAGCAGTACTTC.

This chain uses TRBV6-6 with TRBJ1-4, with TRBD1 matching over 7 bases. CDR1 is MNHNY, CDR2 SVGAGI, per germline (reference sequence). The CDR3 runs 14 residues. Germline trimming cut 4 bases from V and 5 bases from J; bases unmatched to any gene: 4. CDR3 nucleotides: TGTGCCAGCAGTTGGGGACAGCTAAATGAAAAACTGTTTTTT. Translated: CASSWGQLNEKLFF.

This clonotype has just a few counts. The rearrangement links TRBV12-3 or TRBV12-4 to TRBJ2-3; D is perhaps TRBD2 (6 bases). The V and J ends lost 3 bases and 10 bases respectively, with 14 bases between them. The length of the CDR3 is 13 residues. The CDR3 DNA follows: TGTGCCAGCAGTTTGGACCCGGGACTTGCGCAGTATTTT. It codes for CASSLDPGLAQYF.

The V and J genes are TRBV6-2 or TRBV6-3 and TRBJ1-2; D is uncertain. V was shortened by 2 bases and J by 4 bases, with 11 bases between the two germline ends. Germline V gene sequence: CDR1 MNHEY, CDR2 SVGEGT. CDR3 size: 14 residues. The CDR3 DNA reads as TGTGCCAGCAGTTACCCTGGGAAACTCTATGGCTACACCTTC. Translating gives CASSYPGKLYGYTF.

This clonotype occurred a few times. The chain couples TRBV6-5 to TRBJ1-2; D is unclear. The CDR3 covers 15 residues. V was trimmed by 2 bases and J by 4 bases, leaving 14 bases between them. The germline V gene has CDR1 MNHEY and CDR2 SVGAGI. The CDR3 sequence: CASSYPKDGSYGYTF. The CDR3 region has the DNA TGTGCCAGCAGTTACCCCAAGGACGGGAGCTATGGCTACACCTTC.

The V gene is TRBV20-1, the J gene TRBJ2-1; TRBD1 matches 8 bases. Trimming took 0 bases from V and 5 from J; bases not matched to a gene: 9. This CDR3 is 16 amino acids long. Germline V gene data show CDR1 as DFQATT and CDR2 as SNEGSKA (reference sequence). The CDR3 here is CSARDQRTGSNNEQFF. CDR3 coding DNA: TGCAGTGCTAGAGATCAACGGACAGGGTCTAACAATGAGCAGTTCTTC.

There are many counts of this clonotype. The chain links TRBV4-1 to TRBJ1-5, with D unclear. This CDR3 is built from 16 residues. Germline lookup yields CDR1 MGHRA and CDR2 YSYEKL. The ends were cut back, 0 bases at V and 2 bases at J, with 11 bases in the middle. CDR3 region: CASSQDGGIGNQPQHF. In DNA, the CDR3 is TGCGCCAGCAGCCAAGATGGAGGGATCGGCAATCAGCCCCAGCATTTT.

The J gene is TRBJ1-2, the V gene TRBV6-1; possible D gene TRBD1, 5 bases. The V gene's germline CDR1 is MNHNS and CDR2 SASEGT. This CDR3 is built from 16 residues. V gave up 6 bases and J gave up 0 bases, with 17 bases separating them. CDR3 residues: CASSRDGGGTNYGYTF. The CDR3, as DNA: TGTGCCAGCAGCCGCGATGGCGGGGGGACTAACTATGGCTACACCTTC.

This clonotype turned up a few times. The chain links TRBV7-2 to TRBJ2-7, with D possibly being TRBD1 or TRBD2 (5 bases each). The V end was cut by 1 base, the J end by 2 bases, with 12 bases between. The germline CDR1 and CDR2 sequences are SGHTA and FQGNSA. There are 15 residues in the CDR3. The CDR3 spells CASSLEGPTAYEQYV. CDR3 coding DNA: TGTGCCAGCAGCTTAGAGGGACCTACAGCCTACGAGCAGTACGTC.

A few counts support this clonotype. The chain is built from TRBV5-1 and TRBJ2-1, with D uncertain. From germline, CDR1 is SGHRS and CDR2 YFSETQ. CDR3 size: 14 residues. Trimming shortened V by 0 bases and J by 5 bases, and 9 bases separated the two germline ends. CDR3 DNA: TGCGCCAGCAGCTTGGAAGGGATCGACAATGAGCAGTTCTTC. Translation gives CASSLEGIDNEQFF. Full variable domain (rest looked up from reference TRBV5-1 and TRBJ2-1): KAGVTQTPRYLIKTRGQQVTLSCSPISGHRSVSWYQQTPGQGLQFLFEYFSETQRNKGNFPGRFSGRQFSNSRSEMNVSTLELGDSALYLCASSLEGIDNEQFFGPGTRLTVL.

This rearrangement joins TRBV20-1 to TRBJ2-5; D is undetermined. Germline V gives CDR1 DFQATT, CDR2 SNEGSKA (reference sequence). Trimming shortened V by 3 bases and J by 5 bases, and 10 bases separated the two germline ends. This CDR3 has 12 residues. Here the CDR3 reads CSASRVMETQYF. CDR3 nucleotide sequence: TGCAGTGCTAGTCGGGTAATGGAGACCCAGTACTTC.

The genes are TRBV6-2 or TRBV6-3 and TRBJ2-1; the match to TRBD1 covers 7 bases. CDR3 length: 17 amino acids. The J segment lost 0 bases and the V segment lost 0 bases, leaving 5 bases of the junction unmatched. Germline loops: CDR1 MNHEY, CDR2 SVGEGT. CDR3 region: CASSYSRQGSSYNEQFF. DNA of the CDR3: TGTGCCAGCAGTTACTCGAGACAGGGTAGCTCCTACAATGAGCAGTTCTTC.

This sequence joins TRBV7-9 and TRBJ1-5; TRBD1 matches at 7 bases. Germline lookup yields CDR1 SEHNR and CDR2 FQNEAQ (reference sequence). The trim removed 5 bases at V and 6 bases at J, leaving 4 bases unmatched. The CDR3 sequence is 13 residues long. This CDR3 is CASSQGGVQPQHF. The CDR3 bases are TGTGCCAGCAGCCAGGGGGGGGTTCAGCCCCAGCATTTT.

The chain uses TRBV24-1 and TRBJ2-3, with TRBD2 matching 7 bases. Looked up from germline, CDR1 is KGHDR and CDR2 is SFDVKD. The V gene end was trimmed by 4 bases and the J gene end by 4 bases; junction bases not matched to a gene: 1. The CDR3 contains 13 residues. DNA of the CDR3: TGTGCCACCAGTGACGCGGGGGCAGATACGCAGTATTTT. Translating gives CATSDAGADTQYF.

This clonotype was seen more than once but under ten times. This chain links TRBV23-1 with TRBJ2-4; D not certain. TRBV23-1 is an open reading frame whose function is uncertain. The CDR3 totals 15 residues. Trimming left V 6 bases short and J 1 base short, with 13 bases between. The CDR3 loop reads CASSPRHWAKNIQYF. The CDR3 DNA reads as TGCGCCAGCAGCCCAAGGCACTGGGCCAAAAACATTCAGTACTTC.

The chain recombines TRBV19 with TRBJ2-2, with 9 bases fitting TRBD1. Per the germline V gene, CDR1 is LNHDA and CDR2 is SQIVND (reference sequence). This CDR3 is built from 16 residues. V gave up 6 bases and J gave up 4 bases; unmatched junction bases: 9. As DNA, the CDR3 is TGTGCCAGTAGCCCTCGGACAGGGGTGATCACCGGGGAGCTGTTTTTT. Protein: CASSPRTGVITGELFF.